This T cell receptor beta chain is drawn from a study of T cells in Graves' hyperthyroidism and ophthalmopathy. The investigators amplified TCR beta CDR3 regions from RNA transcripts. The study used the HTBI primer set for a first-round RT-PCR of the TCR CDR3. TCRdb reanalysed the multiplex PCR reads using MiXCR and keeps one entry per CDR3 protein. Among roughly 650,000 distinct CDR3 sequences listed, about a sixth were seen once. The CDR3 runs 13 residues. The V gene's germline CDR1 is SEHNR and CDR2 FQNEAQ (reference sequence). Trimming shortened V by 4 bases and J by 4 bases, and 11 bases separated the two germline ends.

Input material: blood. The receptor was derived from a middle-aged woman with Graves' ophthalmopathy. V usage is TRBV7-9 and J usage is TRBJ2-7; D is possibly TRBD1 (5 bases). In DNA form, the CDR3 reads TGTGCCAGCAGCTCCGTCAGGGCATACGAGCAGTACTTC. Encoded protein: CASSSVRAYEQYF.